Presented here are 26 T cell receptor beta chains from one specimen sequenced in a study of T cells in Graves' hyperthyroidism and ophthalmopathy. RNA transcripts were the template for amplifying TCR beta CDR3 regions. With the HTBI primer set, the TCR CDR3 went through a first round of RT-PCR. TCRdb recomputed calls from the multiplex PCR reads with MiXCR, one row per CDR3 protein. The sample carries fewer than 750,000 distinct CDR3 sequences, about 15% recorded once. Sequencing was carried out using blood. The source of these receptors is a woman in her 40s with Graves' ophthalmopathy.

There are many counts of this clonotype. The CDR3 region has the DNA TGTGCCAGCAGTACTAGCGGCCTTAACACCGGGGAGCTGTTTTTT. Amino acid sequence: CASSTSGLNTGELFF. J is TRBJ2-2 and V is TRBV6-5; the match to TRBD2 covers 8 bases. V dropped 5 bases and J dropped 2; count of bases not matched to a gene: 4. CDR1 and CDR2 (germline): MNHEY, SVGAGI. The CDR3 has 15 residues.

The sample holds many counts of this clonotype. J is TRBJ1-1 and V is TRBV4-1, with unresolved D. V lost 5 bases and J lost 4, with 17 bases in between. CDR3 length equals 15 residues. Germline V lookup: CDR1 MGHRA, CDR2 YSYEKL. CDR3 residues: CASSKGGPSGTEAFF. CDR3 in DNA: TGCGCCAGCAGCAAGGGAGGGCCCTCGGGCACTGAAGCTTTCTTT.

This clonotype occurred many times. The chain uses TRBV29-1 and TRBJ2-2, with D tentatively TRBD1 (5 bases). The CDR3 extends over 18 amino acids. Germline V CDR1 and CDR2: SQVTM, ANQGSEA. The ends were cut back, 0 bases at V and 1 base at J, with 18 bases in the middle. The CDR3 DNA is TGCAGCGTTGAAGATGAGTCTCGGACAACCCGGAACACCGGGGAGCTGTTTTTT. This encodes CSVEDESRTTRNTGELFF.

This clonotype was seen repeatedly, ten times or more. The V call is TRBV28, the J call TRBJ2-5, with 7 bases that match TRBD1. This CDR3 spans 12 amino acids. The germline V gene encodes CDR1 MDHEN and CDR2 SYDVKM. Germline trimming cut 2 bases from V and 9 bases from J; bases unmatched to any gene: 3. In DNA form, the CDR3 reads TGTGCCAGCAGTTTACCGGGACAGCCCCAGTACTTC. As protein: CASSLPGQPQYF.

The genes are TRBV28 and TRBJ1-5; no firm D call. The CDR3 runs 12 residues. The V end lost 6 bases, the J end lost 8 bases, and 11 bases lay between the germline ends. The germline gives CDR1 MDHEN, CDR2 SYDVKM. The CDR3 is CASRGLGKPQHF. CDR3 in DNA: TGTGCCAGCAGAGGTTTGGGGAAGCCCCAGCATTTT.

This clonotype was picked up many times. J is TRBJ2-7 and V is TRBV27, with D tentatively TRBD1 (5 bases). The germline V gene encodes CDR1 MNHEY and CDR2 SMNVEV (reference sequence). V lost 7 bases to trimming and J lost 5 bases, with 15 bases between them. The CDR3 runs to 13 residues. CDR3 residues: CASKPRANNEQYF. CDR3 DNA: TGTGCCAGCAAACCCAGGGCGAATAACGAGCAGTACTTC.

This clonotype showed up many times. The chain recombines TRBV28 with TRBJ2-2; D unresolved. Germline V gives CDR1 MDHEN, CDR2 SYDVKM. This CDR3 spans 12 amino acids. The V end lost 7 bases, the J end lost 1 base, and 4 bases lay between the germline ends. CDR3 DNA sequence: TGTGCCAGCACCGAGAACACCGGGGAGCTGTTTTTT. It encodes CASTENTGELFF.

The genes are TRBV6-1 and TRBJ2-3, with D maybe TRBD2 (6 bases). Trimming stripped 6 bases from V and 5 bases from J, with 12 bases between. The CDR3 extends over 13 amino acids. CDR1 MNHNS and CDR2 SASEGT come from the germline V gene. DNA for the CDR3: TGTGCCAGCAGAGGGACGGGGGAAGATACGCAGTATTTT. Encoded protein: CASRGTGEDTQYF.

At least ten counts were recorded for this clonotype. CDR3 residues: CASSIVDGGTGIAEQYF. As DNA, the CDR3 is TGTGCCAGTAGTATAGTGGATGGCGGGACAGGGATAGCCGAGCAGTACTTC. The chain is built from TRBV19 and TRBJ2-7; 9 bases fit TRBD1. With V trimmed by 1 base and J by 6 bases, 13 bases remained unmatched. Germline CDR1 LNHDA, CDR2 SQIVND (reference sequence). The CDR3 length is 17 residues.

In its sample, this clonotype was seen many times. The chain couples TRBV6-1 to TRBJ2-5; possible D gene TRBD1, 6 bases. CDR1 is MNHNS and CDR2 is SASEGT in the germline V gene. The CDR3 extends over 13 amino acids. The V gene lost 6 bases and the J gene lost 5 bases, with 13 bases spanning the gap. The CDR3 here is CASRAGDGETQYF. DNA for the CDR3: TGTGCCAGCAGGGCAGGGGACGGGGAGACCCAGTACTTC.

The chain employs TRBV24-1 and TRBJ2-5, with 7 bases lining up with TRBD1. The CDR3 is 16 amino acids. The germline V gene encodes CDR1 KGHDR and CDR2 SFDVKD. Losses at the gene ends were 0 bases for V and 1 base for J; bases not matched to a gene: 4. CDR3 coding DNA: TGTGCCACCAGTGATTTGACAGGGGAACTCCAAGAGACCCAGTACTTC. Translating it yields CATSDLTGELQETQYF.

This clonotype appeared many times. V is TRBV19 and J is TRBJ2-5; TRBD2 matches 10 bases. The CDR3 contains 19 residues. Germline V gives CDR1 LNHDA, CDR2 SQIVND (reference sequence). With V trimmed by 3 bases and J by 1 base, 14 bases remained unmatched. CDR3 in amino acids: CASSISLGMVAGGQETQYF. Written as DNA, the CDR3 is TGTGCCAGTAGTATCTCGCTGGGTATGGTAGCGGGAGGCCAAGAGACCCAGTACTTC.

This clonotype was found a few times. This chain uses TRBV6-1 with TRBJ2-4; no reliable D call. The CDR3 sequence is 16 residues long. Germline V gene data show CDR1 as MNHNS and CDR2 as SASEGT. The ends were cut back, 1 base at V and 0 bases at J, with 10 bases in the middle. The CDR3 reads CASSEGPLGAKNIQYF. In DNA, the CDR3 is TGTGCCAGCAGTGAAGGCCCCTTGGGAGCCAAAAACATTCAGTACTTC.

This chain joins TRBV28 and TRBJ2-7, with D tentatively TRBD2 (5 bases). Germline V CDR1 and CDR2: MDHEN, SYDVKM. V was cut by 6 bases and J by 5 bases, with 26 bases left in between. This CDR3 contains 17 residues. The CDR3 sequence: CASSQVRGGPVADEQYF. CDR3 coding DNA: TGTGCCAGCAGCCAAGTCCGGGGTGGTCCCGTCGCGGACGAGCAGTACTTC.

This clonotype has a count of ten or more. This chain connects TRBV28 to TRBJ2-5; maybe TRBD2 (5 bases). V was clipped by 1 base and J by 6 bases, with 12 bases between them. Germline CDR1 reads MDHEN; CDR2 reads SYDVKM. This CDR3 has 14 amino acids. DNA of the CDR3: TGTGCCAGCAGTTTATTTCCCGGGGAAAAGACCCAGTACTTC. Its protein product is CASSLFPGEKTQYF.

In this sample, this clonotype turned up many times. This chain joins TRBV7-8 and TRBJ2-5; 11 bases are a match to TRBD2. The length of the CDR3 is 16 residues. Unmatched junction bases numbered 9, after V lost 5 bases and J lost 4 bases. Germline loops: CDR1 SGHVS, CDR2 FQNEAQ. CDR3 in amino acids: CASSLSSGRSGETQYF. As DNA, the CDR3 is TGTGCCAGCAGCCTATCTAGCGGGAGGTCGGGAGAGACCCAGTACTTC.

The genes are TRBV9 and TRBJ2-5; maybe TRBD2 (6 bases). V was clipped by 3 bases and J by 4 bases, with 10 bases between them. The CDR3 contains 13 residues. Germline V gene lookup returns CDR1 SGDLS and CDR2 YYNGEE. CDR3 coding DNA: TGTGCCAGCAGCGGCGCGGGAATAGAGACCCAGTACTTC. Translation: CASSGAGIETQYF.

This clonotype was seen a handful of times. The V and J genes are TRBV20-1 and TRBJ2-2; 9 nucleotides line up with TRBD2. In germline, CDR1 is DFQATT, CDR2 SNEGSKA (reference sequence). Losses at the gene ends were 6 bases for V and 3 bases for J; bases not matched to a gene: 14. The CDR3 has 17 amino acids. The CDR3, as DNA: TGCAGTGCGAGGAAAAGTAGCGGGAGTTTGTACACCGGGGAGCTGTTTTTT. Encoded protein: CSARKSSGSLYTGELFF.

This clonotype was counted only a few times. The chain carries TRBV9 and TRBJ2-2; 7 bases line up with TRBD2. The CDR3 totals 16 residues. V dropped 4 bases and J dropped 7; count of bases not matched to a gene: 13. Per the germline V gene, CDR1 is SGDLS and CDR2 is YYNGEE. CDR3 bases: TGTGCCAGCAGCACTACCCCCAGCGGGAAGTACGGGGAGCTGTTTTTT. Protein product: CASSTTPSGKYGELFF.

In its sample, this clonotype was seen a few times. The V call is TRBV28, the J call TRBJ2-2, with 9 bases identical to TRBD1. The V and J ends lost 5 bases and 0 bases, in that order; junction bases with no gene match: 4. The CDR3 sequence is 16 residues long. Per germline, CDR1 MDHEN and CDR2 SYDVKM. The CDR3 nucleotides read TGTGCCAGCAGTCCAAGGGACAGGGCGAACACCGGGGAGCTGTTTTTT. Protein: CASSPRDRANTGELFF.

This clonotype appeared many times. The V call is TRBV7-9, the J call TRBJ1-2, with no clear D. Germline V gene data show CDR1 as SEHNR and CDR2 as FQNEAQ (reference sequence). The CDR3 is 12 amino acids. V was pared by 5 bases and J by 0 bases, with 4 bases between. This CDR3 is CASSPANYGYTF. The DNA of the CDR3 is TGTGCCAGCAGCCCGGCTAACTATGGCTACACCTTC.

This clonotype was recorded a few times. The V and J genes are TRBV28 and TRBJ1-5; D might be TRBD1 (6 bases). The germline CDR1 and CDR2 sequences are MDHEN and SYDVKM. V gave up 5 bases and J gave up 5 bases, with 16 bases separating them. The CDR3 has 15 residues. In DNA form, the CDR3 reads TGTGCCAGCAGTCCCGTGGGCAGGGGCCATCAGCCCCAGCATTTT. It yields the protein CASSPVGRGHQPQHF.

The chain joins TRBV3-1 to TRBJ2-5; possibly TRBD2 for D (6 bases). V was pared by 1 base and J by 1 base, with 16 bases between. The CDR3 has 17 residues. Germline CDR1 and CDR2: LGHDT and YNNKEL (reference sequence). The CDR3 bases are TGTGCCAGCAGCCAAGTCCGGGGGACTTACACCCAAGAGACCCAGTACTTC. This encodes CASSQVRGTYTQETQYF.

This clonotype was observed a handful of times. The CDR3 region has the DNA TGTGCCAGCTCACCACCGTCTCTTTACGAGCAGTACTTC. Residues: CASSPPSLYEQYF. The chain couples TRBV18 to TRBJ2-7; no clear D. The length of the CDR3 is 13 residues. Germline CDR1 is KGHSH and CDR2 is LQKENI. V was trimmed by 0 bases and J by 4 bases, leaving 7 bases between them.

This clonotype was observed many times. The chain is built from TRBV30 and TRBJ2-7, with 7 bases aligning to TRBD2. CDR1 is GTSNPN, CDR2 SVGIG, per germline (reference sequence). The CDR3 has 13 amino acids. Trimming cost V 3 bases and J 11 bases; bases outside gene matches: 13. CDR3: CAWRDGGGLTEYF. The CDR3 nucleotides are TGTGCCTGGAGGGATGGGGGAGGGCTCACGGAGTACTTC.

This clonotype was seen many times. The chain couples TRBV6-5 to TRBJ1-1, with D unresolved. The V gene lost 2 bases and the J gene lost 1 base, with 2 bases spanning the gap. This CDR3 region has 12 residues. Germline CDR1 MNHEY, CDR2 SVGAGI. The CDR3 loop is CASSYPNTEAFF. In DNA, the CDR3 is TGTGCCAGCAGTTACCCGAACACTGAAGCTTTCTTT.